The next 29 T cell receptor beta chains were all read from a single sample in a study of blood T cell repertoires in COVID-19. The method was immunoSEQ multiplex PCR; TCRdb's version includes in-frame clones alone and lacks a portion of them. The sample includes around 15,000 clones, more than 85% of them seen just once. The sample consisted of peripheral blood. The receptors stem from a human donor in a cohort sampled during active COVID-19.

V and J are TRBV27 and TRBJ1-2, with a weak D call TRBD1 (6 bases). Trimming stripped 2 bases from V and 7 bases from J, with 17 bases between. This CDR3 contains 15 residues. The germline V gene has CDR1 MNHEY and CDR2 SMNVEV (reference sequence). This chain's CDR3 is CASSLNREYSTGYTF. The CDR3 nucleotides read TGTGCCAGCAGTTTAAACAGGGAGTATAGTACTGGCTACACCTTC.

CDR3 DNA: TGTGCCAGCAGCTCCATCTCGGACAGGGAAGGGCCTTTTGGCTACACCTTC. Protein product: CASSSISDREGPFGYTF. The rearrangement uses TRBV7-3 and TRBJ1-2; 8 nucleotides line up with TRBD1. The CDR3 covers 17 residues. CDR1 is SGHTA, CDR2 FQGTGA, per germline. V shed 4 bases and J 7 bases; nucleotides not matched to a gene: 17.

This sequence joins TRBV7-2 and TRBJ1-5; 9 nucleotides agree with TRBD1. Germline V lookup: CDR1 SGHTA, CDR2 FQGNSA. This CDR3 is built from 15 residues. Germline trimming cut 2 bases from V and 4 bases from J; bases unmatched to any gene: 3. CDR3 loop: CASSLRTGVNQPQHF. The CDR3 DNA is TGTGCCAGCAGCTTACGGACAGGGGTAAATCAGCCCCAGCATTTT.

This chain links TRBV19 with TRBJ1-2; 9 bases align to TRBD1. Germline V gene data show CDR1 as LNHDA and CDR2 as SQIVND (reference sequence). V gave up 6 bases and J gave up 7 bases; unmatched junction bases: 15. The CDR3 consists of 16 residues. The DNA for the CDR3 is TGTGCCAGTAGCCACCAACAGGGGGCCAGCCACCGTGGCTACACCTTC. Translation gives CASSHQQGASHRGYTF. The full variable domain, completed using reference TRBV19 and TRBJ1-2, is DGGITQSPKYLFRKEGQNVTLSCEQNLNHDAMYWYRQDPGQGLRLIYYSQIVNDFQKGDIAEGYSVSREKKESFPLTVTSAQKNPTAFYLCASSHQQGASHRGYTFGSGTRLTVV.

This rearrangement joins TRBV3-1 (or the pseudogene TRBV3-2) to TRBJ2-7; D is unclear. The germline CDR1 and CDR2 sequences are LGHDT and YNNKEL (reference sequence). V lost 5 bases and J lost 5, with 16 bases in between. The CDR3 sequence is 14 residues long. In DNA form, the CDR3 reads TGTGCCAGCAGCATTTTGTTCGTGTTAGACGAGCAGTACTTC. Protein: CASSILFVLDEQYF.

This clone was detected only a few times. This sequence joins TRBV29-1 and TRBJ2-3, with TRBD2 matching over 9 bases. Germline V gene data show CDR1 as SQVTM and CDR2 as ANQGSEA. CDR3 length: 15 amino acids. V shed 6 bases and J 4 bases; nucleotides not matched to a gene: 11. The CDR3 is CSVLGTGLAPDTQYF. The CDR3 nucleotides read TGCAGCGTGCTGGGGACCGGACTAGCGCCAGATACGCAGTATTTT.

This clone showed up just a few times. This sequence joins TRBV11-2 and TRBJ1-1; 9 bases fit TRBD1. This CDR3 comprises 15 residues. The junction had 6 bases not matched to a gene; V was cut back by 4 bases and J by 3 bases. Germline V lookup: CDR1 SGHAT, CDR2 FQNNGV. The CDR3 region is CASSSPDRGDTEAFF. DNA of the CDR3: TGTGCCAGCAGCTCGCCAGACAGGGGGGACACTGAAGCTTTCTTT.

This CDR3 reads CASRPSQETQYF. DNA for the CDR3: TGTGCCAGCAGACCTAGTCAAGAGACCCAGTACTTC. The chain joins TRBV6-5 to TRBJ2-5, with D unclear. Trimming removed 6 bases at V and 2 bases at J, with 7 bases between. The CDR3 is 12 residues long. Germline V lookup: CDR1 MNHEY, CDR2 SVGAGI.

The chain joins TRBV6-5 to TRBJ1-2; 8 bases agree with TRBD1. The CDR3 loop spans 16 amino acids. Germline assignment: CDR1 MNHEY and CDR2 SVGAGI. Trimming removed 2 bases from V and 4 bases from J; junction bases left unmatched: 9. The CDR3 bases are TGTGCCAGCAGTTACAAACGTTCTGGACAGGGCTATGGCTACACCTTC. It specifies CASSYKRSGQGYGYTF.

The genes are TRBV7-3 and TRBJ2-1; 8 bases are shared with TRBD2. Trimming took 5 bases from V and 9 from J; bases not matched to a gene: 6. The V gene's germline CDR1 is SGHTA and CDR2 FQGTGA. The CDR3 length is 13 residues. CDR3: CASSKTSESEQFF. The CDR3 coding sequence is TGTGCCAGCAGCAAGACTAGCGAATCTGAGCAGTTCTTC.

The gene calls are TRBV24-1 and TRBJ2-1, with a possible D match to TRBD2 (5 bases). This CDR3 is built from 13 residues. In germline, CDR1 is KGHDR, CDR2 SFDVKD. The V end lost 2 bases, the J end lost 8 bases, and 9 bases lay between the germline ends. CDR3 in amino acids: CATSDWPGDEQFF. For the CDR3, the DNA is TGTGCCACCAGTGATTGGCCCGGGGATGAGCAGTTCTTC.

V usage is TRBV14 and J usage is TRBJ1-3; D is ambiguous. CDR3 size: 18 residues. The V gene lost 0 bases and the J gene lost 0 bases, with 15 bases spanning the gap. Looked up from germline, CDR1 is SGHDN and CDR2 is FVKESK. CDR3 bases: TGTGCCAGCAGCCAAGAAGTCGGAGGACTGTCCTCTGGAAACACCATATATTTT. It specifies CASSQEVGGLSSGNTIYF.

V and J are TRBV7-9 and TRBJ1-5; 7 nucleotides line up with TRBD1. V was pared by 4 bases and J by 1 base, with 1 base of the junction left unmatched. The CDR3 consists of 14 residues. Germline CDR1 reads SEHNR; CDR2 reads FQNEAQ (reference sequence). CDR3 region: CASSSTGSNQPQHF. CDR3 nucleotides: TGTGCCAGCAGCTCGACAGGGAGCAATCAGCCCCAGCATTTT.

This chain joins TRBV19 and TRBJ1-2, with 7 bases that match TRBD1. V was pared by 4 bases and J by 1 base, with 9 bases of the junction left unmatched. The CDR3 totals 16 residues. Germline CDR1 is LNHDA and CDR2 is SQIVND (reference sequence). The CDR3 sequence: CASSRQQGLINYGYTF. The DNA for the CDR3 is TGTGCCAGTAGTAGGCAACAGGGGCTCATTAACTATGGCTACACCTTC. Drawing the rest from reference TRBV19 and TRBJ1-2, the complete variable domain is DGGITQSPKYLFRKEGQNVTLSCEQNLNHDAMYWYRQDPGQGLRLIYYSQIVNDFQKGDIAEGYSVSREKKESFPLTVTSAQKNPTAFYLCASSRQQGLINYGYTFGSGTRLTVV.

In this sample, this clone turned up once. The chain links TRBV7-2 to TRBJ1-2; possibly TRBD1 for D (5 bases). Germline CDR1 is SGHTA and CDR2 is FQGNSA. The CDR3 runs to 15 residues. Between the trimmed V and J ends, which lost 8 bases and 4 bases, there was a span of 20 bases. CDR3 DNA sequence: TGTGCCAGCGCCGTTGTGGGGGAGGGTTTCTATGGCTACACCTTC. This sequence encodes CASAVVGEGFYGYTF.

This clone was seen more than once but under ten times. The rearrangement uses TRBV9 and TRBJ2-2; no reliable D call. The CDR3 sequence is 14 residues long. The ends were cut back, 3 bases at V and 1 base at J, with 7 bases in the middle. Per the germline V gene, CDR1 is SGDLS and CDR2 is YYNGEE. The CDR3 DNA sequence: TGTGCCAGCAGCGCCTACAGGAACACCGGGGAGCTGTTTTTT. Its translation: CASSAYRNTGELFF.

V is TRBV6-5 and J is TRBJ2-3; D gene ambiguous. Trimming removed 8 bases from V and 6 bases from J, with 6 bases in between. This CDR3 has 10 residues. CDR1 and CDR2 (germline): MNHEY, SVGAGI. The CDR3, as DNA: TGTGCCAGCGTCGAGGATACGCAGTATTTT. This encodes CASVEDTQYF.

The rearrangement uses TRBV7-2 and TRBJ1-2, with 8 bases identical to TRBD1. CDR3 length equals 15 residues. V shed 4 bases, J shed 3 bases, and the junction held 7 bases outside the gene matches. The germline gives CDR1 SGHTA, CDR2 FQGNSA. CDR3 in amino acids: CASSSRDRSDYGYTF. The DNA for the CDR3 is TGTGCCAGCAGCTCCCGGGACAGGTCGGACTATGGCTACACCTTC.

The chain carries TRBV9 and TRBJ2-2; 10 bases line up with TRBD1. This CDR3 is built from 17 residues. Germline CDR1 reads SGDLS; CDR2 reads YYNGEE. V lost 3 bases, J lost 0 bases, and 5 bases stayed unmatched. The CDR3 region has the DNA TGTGCCAGCAGCGCCGGGACAGGGGCCCCGAACACCGGGGAGCTGTTTTTT. Its translation is CASSAGTGAPNTGELFF.

The chain has TRBV5-4 and TRBJ2-7; 14 bases map to TRBD2. The CDR3 runs to 18 residues. Germline CDR1 is SGHNT and CDR2 is YYREEE (reference sequence). V lost 4 bases, J lost 5 bases, and 14 bases stayed unmatched. In DNA form, the CDR3 reads TGTGCCAGCAGCGTGACTAGCGGGGGGGCCGGTTTTGTTCACGAGCAGTACTTC. Encoded protein: CASSVTSGGAGFVHEQYF. The complete variable domain, with remaining parts taken from reference TRBV5-4 and TRBJ2-7, reads ETGVTQSPTHLIKTRGQQVTLRCSSQSGHNTVSWYQQALGQGPQFIFQYYREEENGRGNFPPRFSGLQFPNYSSELNVNALELDDSALYLCASSVTSGGAGFVHEQYFGPGTRLTVT.

This clone was detected only a few times. The rearrangement links TRBV27 to TRBJ2-3, with 9 bases aligning to TRBD1. The CDR3 extends over 15 amino acids. V was pared by 6 bases and J by 6 bases, with 10 bases of the junction left unmatched. Germline V gene data show CDR1 as MNHEY and CDR2 as SMNVEV (reference sequence). CDR3 sequence reads: CASSPGQGISDTQYF. Written as DNA, the CDR3 is TGTGCCAGCAGCCCGGGACAGGGTATTTCCGATACGCAGTATTTT.

The chain carries TRBV28 and TRBJ2-3; TRBD2 matches at 9 bases. V lost 2 bases and J lost 1; bases outside the gene matches: 1. Germline loops: CDR1 MDHEN, CDR2 SYDVKM. This CDR3 has 15 amino acids. The CDR3 sequence: CASSLKRGGTDTQYF. The CDR3 bases are TGTGCCAGCAGTTTAAAGCGGGGGGGCACAGATACGCAGTATTTT.

The rearrangement links TRBV4-2 to TRBJ2-3; no clear D. The CDR3 runs 14 residues. Trimming left V 0 bases short and J 2 bases short, with 6 bases between. Per the germline V gene, CDR1 is LGHNA and CDR2 is YNFKEQ. CDR3 residues: CASSQERFTDTQYF. As DNA, the CDR3 is TGTGCCAGCAGCCAAGAGAGGTTCACAGATACGCAGTATTTT.

The rearrangement joins TRBV4-2 to TRBJ2-2; 10 bases match TRBD2. The length of the CDR3 is 17 residues. Germline values: CDR1 LGHNA, CDR2 YNFKEQ. Losses at the gene ends were 6 bases for V and 4 bases for J; bases not matched to a gene: 11. DNA of the CDR3: TGTGCCAGCAGTCGATCCGGGACTAGCGAAGGCACCGGGGAGCTGTTTTTT. Amino acids: CASSRSGTSEGTGELFF.

V is TRBV12-3 or TRBV12-4 and J is TRBJ2-5, with TRBD2 matching over 9 bases. The V segment lost 7 bases and the J segment 9 bases; nucleotides outside the gene matches: 9. CDR3 length: 13 residues. The CDR3 nucleotides are TGTGCCAGCACCAAGACTAGCGGTAAGGCCCAGTACTTC. This sequence encodes CASTKTSGKAQYF.

The chain recombines TRBV27 with TRBJ1-1; no definite D call. The germline V gene encodes CDR1 MNHEY and CDR2 SMNVEV (reference sequence). CDR3 size: 13 residues. Trimming left V 0 bases short and J 10 bases short, with 12 bases between. The CDR3 sequence: CASSLSNPSRAFF. As DNA, the CDR3 is TGTGCCAGCAGTTTATCGAACCCATCTAGAGCTTTCTTT.

This rearrangement joins TRBV9 to TRBJ1-2; TRBD1 matches 8 bases. Trimming took 0 bases from V and 5 from J; bases not matched to a gene: 6. Per the germline V gene, CDR1 is SGDLS and CDR2 is YYNGEE. The length of the CDR3 is 15 residues. CDR3 in DNA: TGTGCCAGCAGCGTAGAGGTCGGACAGGGTTATGGCTACACCTTC. Residues: CASSVEVGQGYGYTF.

The rearrangement uses TRBV7-9 and TRBJ2-5, with 12 bases identical to TRBD2. V was pared by 5 bases and J by 2 bases, with 9 bases of the junction left unmatched. The CDR3 is 17 amino acids. Germline V gene sequence: CDR1 SEHNR, CDR2 FQNEAQ (reference sequence). In DNA, the CDR3 is TGTGCCAGCAGCCAAATGACTAGCGGGGGTGATCAAGAGACCCAGTACTTC. It translates to CASSQMTSGGDQETQYF.

The chain carries TRBV5-1 and TRBJ1-2; 7 nucleotides match TRBD1. The CDR3 is 15 amino acids. Germline CDR1 is SGHRS and CDR2 is YFSETQ. The ends lost 4 bases at V and 2 bases at J; junction bases unmatched: 8. Here the CDR3 reads CASSLSLQGNYGYTF. Here the CDR3 DNA reads TGCGCCAGCAGCCTTTCTTTACAGGGGAACTATGGCTACACCTTC.